The following is a T cell receptor beta chain sequence with its context. Its specificity is not known. The junction differs from germline at one of its ends, possibly a read error. Sequencing involved patients with CD8+CD57+ cell expansion previously shown by flow cytometry. CDR3 length: 16 residues. Germline CDR1 MNHEY, CDR2 SVGEGT. The data originate from a study of CD8+CD57+ T cells in acquired aplastic anemia. In the study overall: Mean DNA quantity obtained from sorted CD4+ and CD8+ cells was 2.5 to 4 ug.

Both TCR beta VDJ combination and CDR3 sequence profiling were carried out. Genomic DNA was the template for this profiling. TCRdb re-analysed the reads in MiXCR, keeping a single row per CDR3 protein. The sample records 150,000 to 180,000 distinct CDR3 sequences, approximately 52% being singletons. Study outcomes and limitations: Common to patients and controls were 25 to 30 CD8+ CDR3 sequences. For CD8+ Simpson's diversity, patients and controls showed no significant difference.

The sequence was obtained from a human donor with aplastic anemia. The specimen sequenced was sorted CD4+, CD8+, or CD8+CD57+ T cells (not recorded which) from PBMCs. The gene calls are TRBV6-2 or TRBV6-3 and TRBJ2-7; 7 bases match TRBD1. The CDR3 DNA sequence: TGTGCCAGCAGCTACTCCGGGACAGCCGCGGGCTACGAGCAGTACTTC. Its translation: CASSYSGTAAGYEQYF.